This passage covers 31 T cell receptor beta chains from one sample sequenced in a study of blood T cell repertoires in COVID-19. The table came from immunoSEQ multiplex PCR; TCRdb's copy has only in-frame clones and leaves some out. This sample has roughly 200,000 clones, with 70% to 90% found just once. The specimen sequenced was peripheral blood. The receptors come from a man aged 60 to 69 with acute or convalescent COVID-19.

The J gene is TRBJ2-5, the V gene TRBV13, with a weak D call TRBD1 (6 bases). V lost 0 bases and J 2 bases, leaving 7 bases between the germline ends. Looked up from germline, CDR1 is PRHDT and CDR2 is FYEKMQ (reference sequence). The CDR3 covers 14 residues. CDR3 in amino acids: CASSLGDRQETQYF. The CDR3 DNA is TGTGCCAGCAGCTTAGGGGACAGACAAGAGACCCAGTACTTC. The variable domain in full, with the rest retrieved from reference TRBV13 and TRBJ2-5, is AAGVIQSPRHLIKEKRETATLKCYPIPRHDTVYWYQQGPGQDPQFLISFYEKMQSDKGSIPDRFSAQQFSDYHSELNMSSLELGDSALYFCASSLGDRQETQYFGPGTRLLVL.

This rearrangement joins TRBV2 to TRBJ2-1; TRBD2 matches at 9 bases. The germline V gene encodes CDR1 SNHLY and CDR2 FYNNEI. CDR3 length equals 14 residues. V lost 4 bases to trimming and J lost 10 bases; unmatched junction nucleotides: 8. The CDR3: CASSGGTSSREQFF. The DNA of the CDR3 is TGTGCCAGCAGTGGGGGGACTAGCTCAAGGGAGCAGTTCTTC.

The V call is TRBV19, the J call TRBJ2-1; possibly TRBD2 for D (5 bases). The CDR3 is 17 residues long. V was pared by 7 bases and J by 1 base, with 20 bases between. Germline CDR1 LNHDA, CDR2 SQIVND (reference sequence). This chain's CDR3 is CASTKRARGGSYNEQFF. The DNA for the CDR3 is TGTGCCAGTACCAAAAGGGCTCGTGGCGGGTCCTACAATGAGCAGTTCTTC.

The chain combines TRBV7-9 with TRBJ1-1; the match to TRBD1 covers 7 bases. Germline loops: CDR1 SEHNR, CDR2 FQNEAQ (reference sequence). Losses at the gene ends were 3 bases for V and 1 base for J; bases not matched to a gene: 2. The CDR3 covers 14 residues. The CDR3 is CASSFQGGNTEAFF. CDR3 nucleotides: TGTGCCAGCAGCTTCCAGGGGGGGAACACTGAAGCTTTCTTT. Looking up the rest from reference TRBV7-9 and TRBJ1-1 gives the full variable domain: DTGVSQNPRHKITKRGQNVTFRCDPISEHNRLYWYRQTLGQGPEFLTYFQNEAQLEKSRLLSDRFSAERPKGSFSTLEIQRTEQGDSAMYLCASSFQGGNTEAFFGQGTRLTVV.

This clone came up a few times. J is TRBJ2-1 and V is TRBV19; 11 bases match TRBD2. The CDR3 is 13 amino acids. Germline CDR1 and CDR2: LNHDA and SQIVND (reference sequence). J lost 12 bases, V lost 6 bases, and 7 bases had no gene match. CDR3 amino acids: CASRGLAAFSQFF. CDR3 in DNA: TGTGCCAGTAGGGGACTAGCGGCGTTTTCGCAGTTCTTC.

The rearrangement uses TRBV29-1 and TRBJ1-1; 7 nucleotides line up with TRBD1. The J segment lost 5 bases and the V segment lost 5 bases, leaving 5 bases of the junction unmatched. The CDR3 has 12 amino acids. Germline lookup yields CDR1 SQVTM and CDR2 ANQGSEA. CDR3 coding DNA: TGCAGCGTTCGGGCAGGGGGGACTGAAGCTTTCTTT. Protein: CSVRAGGTEAFF.

Points on this clone: At one end, the junction sequence differs from germline, possibly due to a read error. The chain combines TRBV2 with TRBJ1-6; no firm D call. Germline CDR1 is SNHLY and CDR2 is FYNNEI. This CDR3 has 13 residues. As DNA, the CDR3 is TGTGCCAGCACTGAAACGGAGAATTCACCCCTCCACTTT. This encodes CASTETENSPLHF.

This clone has a single count. CDR3 nucleotides: TGTGCCAGCAGCCAAGCAGGGGTAAGAGAGACCCAGTACTTC. This sequence encodes CASSQAGVRETQYF. V and J are TRBV3-1 (or the pseudogene TRBV3-2) and TRBJ2-5, with TRBD1 as a possible D gene (6 bases). V lost 1 base and J lost 4, with 10 bases in between. The CDR3 covers 14 residues. Germline assignment: CDR1 LGHDT and CDR2 YNNKEL (reference sequence).

The V call is TRBV7-2, the J call TRBJ2-5; 9 bases map to TRBD2. This CDR3 is 15 amino acids long. Germline V gene data show CDR1 as SGHTA and CDR2 as FQGNSA. After removal of 2 bases from V and 5 bases from J, the junction contained 6 bases not matched to a gene. The CDR3 nucleotides are TGTGCCAGCAGCTTAACAGGGACTAGCCTGGAGACCCAGTACTTC. Residues: CASSLTGTSLETQYF.

V and J are TRBV18 and TRBJ2-7; 9 bases agree with TRBD2. This CDR3 region has 14 residues. V shed 4 bases, J shed 7 bases, and the junction held 8 bases outside the gene matches. The germline V gene has CDR1 KGHSH and CDR2 LQKENI. The chain's CDR3 is CASSLAGGPGEQYF. CDR3 bases: TGTGCCAGCTCACTCGCGGGAGGGCCGGGTGAGCAGTACTTC.

The gene calls are TRBV28 and TRBJ2-1; the match to TRBD2 covers 7 bases. Trimming at V came to 3 bases and at J to 6 bases, leaving 2 bases not matched to a gene. The CDR3 has 13 amino acids. CDR1 and CDR2 (germline): MDHEN, SYDVKM. The CDR3 reads CASSLGGSNEQFF. The CDR3 DNA reads TGTGCCAGCAGTTTGGGCGGGAGCAATGAGCAGTTCTTC.

This clone was seen more than once but under ten times. The chain links TRBV11-1 to TRBJ1-1; D remains unclear. The germline CDR1 and CDR2 sequences are SGHAT and FQDESV (reference sequence). The CDR3 has 13 amino acids. Trimming pared 4 bases from V and 4 bases from J, leaving 10 bases between. CDR3 DNA: TGTGCCAGCAGCTACCGGGTTACCACTGAAGCTTTCTTT. This sequence encodes CASSYRVTTEAFF. Full variable domain (remainder filled in from reference TRBV11-1 and TRBJ1-1): EAEVAQSPRYKITEKSQAVAFWCDPISGHATLYWYRQILGQGPELLVQFQDESVVDDSQLPKDRFSAERLKGVDSTLKIQPAELGDSAMYLCASSYRVTTEAFFGQGTRLTVV.

On this clone itself: The same CDR3 arises from other DNA sequences in this sample as well. V gene TRBV9 combines with J gene TRBJ2-7, with 8 bases lining up with TRBD1. Looked up from germline, CDR1 is SGDLS and CDR2 is YYNGEE. This CDR3 contains 14 residues. Germline trimming cut 1 base from V and 3 bases from J; bases unmatched to any gene: 3. CDR3 nucleotide sequence: TGTGCCAGCAGCGTAAGTGACAGGGGCTACGAGCAGTACTTC. This translates into CASSVSDRGYEQYF. Variable domain in full (rest from reference TRBV9 and TRBJ2-7): DSGVTQTPKHLITATGQRVTLRCSPRSGDLSVYWYQQSLDQGLQFLIQYYNGEERAKGNILERFSAQQFPDLHSELNLSSLELGDSALYFCASSVSDRGYEQYFGPGTRLTVT.

The gene calls are TRBV5-1 and TRBJ2-7, with 11 bases that match TRBD2. Trimming took 0 bases from V and 5 from J; bases not matched to a gene: 4. The CDR3 covers 15 residues. Germline V gives CDR1 SGHRS, CDR2 YFSETQ. The CDR3 reads CASSLVSSGRNEQYF. The CDR3 nucleotides are TGCGCCAGCAGCTTGGTCTCTAGCGGGAGGAACGAGCAGTACTTC.

The rearrangement links TRBV19 to TRBJ2-1; 8 bases are shared with TRBD2. J was trimmed by 9 bases and V by 3 bases; bases with no gene match: 10. Germline V gene data show CDR1 as LNHDA and CDR2 as SQIVND (reference sequence). CDR3 length: 15 amino acids. This CDR3 is CASSMVGTRLGEQFF. CDR3 coding DNA: TGTGCCAGTAGTATGGTAGGGACTAGGTTGGGTGAGCAGTTCTTC.

The chain has TRBV28 and TRBJ1-2, with D hard to call. This CDR3 contains 15 residues. Per the germline V gene, CDR1 is MDHEN and CDR2 is SYDVKM. The V and J ends lost 5 bases and 7 bases respectively, with 20 bases between them. Written as DNA, the CDR3 is TGTGCCAGCAGTGCGCCCCAGGCGGGGATGAGTGGCTACACCTTC. It translates to CASSAPQAGMSGYTF.

This chain links TRBV19 with TRBJ1-5; TRBD1 matches at 7 bases. Trimming at V came to 1 base and at J to 2 bases, leaving 2 bases not matched to a gene. This CDR3 region has 15 residues. The germline gives CDR1 LNHDA, CDR2 SQIVND (reference sequence). For the CDR3, the DNA is TGTGCCAGTAGTATAGCCAGGGGGGGCAATCAGCCCCAGCATTTT. This translates into CASSIARGGNQPQHF.

In the case of this clone: The junction does not match germline at one end; this may be a read error. The chain couples TRBV7-7 to TRBJ2-1; 8 positions agree with TRBD2. Per the germline V gene, CDR1 is SSHAT and CDR2 is FNYEAQ (reference sequence). This CDR3 is built from 14 residues. The CDR3 nucleotides are TGTGCTAGCAGCTTAAGTCTAGCGGGCAATGAGCAGTTCTTC. Protein product: CASSLSLAGNEQFF.

V is TRBV5-1 and J is TRBJ1-2, with 7 bases that match TRBD1. CDR1 is SGHRS, CDR2 YFSETQ, per germline. The CDR3 totals 15 residues. Trimming removed 0 bases from V and 1 base from J; junction bases left unmatched: 3. As DNA, the CDR3 is TGCGCCAGCAGCTTGGGCAGGGGGATTAACTATGGCTACACCTTC. Its translation is CASSLGRGINYGYTF.

V gene TRBV7-2 combines with J gene TRBJ2-5; D remains ambiguous. Germline assignment: CDR1 SGHTA and CDR2 FQGNSA. V was trimmed by 2 bases and J by 2 bases, leaving 6 bases between them. This CDR3 is built from 13 residues. The CDR3 region is CASSLFIQETQYF. The DNA for the CDR3 is TGTGCCAGCAGCTTATTTATTCAAGAGACCCAGTACTTC. The complete variable domain, with remaining parts taken from reference TRBV7-2 and TRBJ2-5, reads GAGVSQSPSNKVTEKGKDVELRCDPISGHTALYWYRQSLGQGLEFLIYFQGNSAPDKSGLPSDRFSAERTGGSVSTLTIQRTQQEDSAVYLCASSLFIQETQYFGPGTRLLVL.

This chain links TRBV9 with TRBJ1-1; no reliable D call. Germline lookup yields CDR1 SGDLS and CDR2 YYNGEE. The CDR3 has 13 residues. The germline V and J ends were trimmed by 3 bases and 3 bases, with 9 bases remaining between them. Written as DNA, the CDR3 is TGTGCCAGCAGCGCGGTAACCCACACTGAAGCTTTCTTT. It is translated as CASSAVTHTEAFF.

The J gene is TRBJ2-1, the V gene TRBV5-1; 11 nucleotides align to TRBD1. With V trimmed by 4 bases and J by 6 bases, 6 bases remained unmatched. The CDR3 contains 15 residues. Germline V gene sequence: CDR1 SGHRS, CDR2 YFSETQ. The CDR3, as DNA: TGCGCCAGCAGCGAGGGCGGGACAGGGGGCAATGAGCAGTTCTTC. It codes for CASSEGGTGGNEQFF.

This clone was observed a few times. The chain combines TRBV5-1 with TRBJ2-1; D gene uncertain. CDR3 size: 15 residues. The germline V and J ends were trimmed by 5 bases and 7 bases, with 19 bases remaining between them. Per germline, CDR1 SGHRS and CDR2 YFSETQ. The CDR3 bases are TGCGCCAGCAGGCCTCGAGGTACCTCCCAGAATGAGCAGTTCTTC. Translation: CASRPRGTSQNEQFF.

The V call is TRBV5-6, the J call TRBJ2-7; D unresolved. This CDR3 spans 13 amino acids. Germline V gene lookup returns CDR1 SGHDT and CDR2 YYEEEE. V gave up 4 bases and J gave up 1 base, with 9 bases separating them. The CDR3 nucleotides read TGTGCCAGCAGCCCAGACACTTCCTACGAGCAGTACTTC. It yields the protein CASSPDTSYEQYF.

This sequence joins TRBV2 and TRBJ2-4; 7 nucleotides match TRBD1. Germline V lookup: CDR1 SNHLY, CDR2 FYNNEI. V shed 6 bases and J 5 bases; nucleotides not matched to a gene: 10. This CDR3 has 15 amino acids. This CDR3 is CASSEDRRSQNIQYF. CDR3 sequence (DNA): TGTGCCAGCAGCGAGGACAGGAGGAGTCAAAACATTCAGTACTTC.

The rearrangement joins TRBV28 to TRBJ2-1; 8 bases agree with TRBD2. V shed 5 bases and J 1 base; nucleotides not matched to a gene: 7. CDR1 MDHEN and CDR2 SYDVKM come from the germline V gene. The CDR3 is made up of 16 amino acids. CDR3: CASSIPGTSSYNEQFF. The CDR3 nucleotides are TGTGCCAGCAGTATCCCCGGGACTAGTTCCTACAATGAGCAGTTCTTC.

This clone was picked up one time. The chain employs TRBV6-6 and TRBJ1-2; no clear D gene. V lost 0 bases to trimming and J lost 8 bases, with 19 bases between them. The CDR3 runs to 16 residues. Germline assignment: CDR1 MNHNY and CDR2 SVGAGI (reference sequence). The CDR3 is CASSYSRIGREDGYTF. The CDR3 bases are TGTGCCAGCAGTTACTCGAGAATAGGGAGGGAGGACGGCTACACCTTC.

In DNA, the CDR3 is TGTGCCAGCAGTCTCACTAGCGACCTCGGCGATGAGCAGTTCTTC. Translating gives CASSLTSDLGDEQFF. V is TRBV27 and J is TRBJ2-1; TRBD2 matches at 7 bases. Germline CDR1 MNHEY, CDR2 SMNVEV (reference sequence). V dropped 5 bases and J dropped 8; count of bases not matched to a gene: 12. The CDR3 loop spans 15 amino acids.

The rearrangement joins TRBV11-1 to TRBJ2-1; a weak D match, TRBD2 (6 bases). This CDR3 contains 15 residues. V was trimmed by 7 bases and J by 3 bases, leaving 16 bases between them. Per the germline V gene, CDR1 is SGHAT and CDR2 is FQDESV (reference sequence). The CDR3 region is CASTRREVNYNEQFF. The CDR3 coding sequence is TGTGCCAGCACCAGAAGGGAGGTAAACTACAATGAGCAGTTCTTC.

The sample holds a few counts of this clone. DNA of the CDR3: TGTGCCAGCAGCCCGACTAGCGGGCGTACCTACGAGCAGTACTTC. Translated: CASSPTSGRTYEQYF. The chain couples TRBV3-1 (or the pseudogene TRBV3-2) to TRBJ2-7; TRBD2 agrees at 10 bases. Per the germline V gene, CDR1 is LGHDT and CDR2 is YNNKEL (reference sequence). This CDR3 comprises 15 residues. The J segment lost 2 bases and the V segment lost 4 bases, leaving 5 bases of the junction unmatched.

This clone was detected once. The genes are TRBV15 and TRBJ2-1; 7 nucleotides match TRBD2. V trimming: 0 bases; J trimming: 6 bases; junction bases outside the gene matches: 8. This CDR3 region has 16 residues. Germline V gene data show CDR1 as LNHNV and CDR2 as YYDKDF (reference sequence). The CDR3 DNA sequence: TGTGCCACCAGCAGAGAATTGGGAGGGCTTGTCAATGAGCAGTTCTTC. Protein product: CATSRELGGLVNEQFF.